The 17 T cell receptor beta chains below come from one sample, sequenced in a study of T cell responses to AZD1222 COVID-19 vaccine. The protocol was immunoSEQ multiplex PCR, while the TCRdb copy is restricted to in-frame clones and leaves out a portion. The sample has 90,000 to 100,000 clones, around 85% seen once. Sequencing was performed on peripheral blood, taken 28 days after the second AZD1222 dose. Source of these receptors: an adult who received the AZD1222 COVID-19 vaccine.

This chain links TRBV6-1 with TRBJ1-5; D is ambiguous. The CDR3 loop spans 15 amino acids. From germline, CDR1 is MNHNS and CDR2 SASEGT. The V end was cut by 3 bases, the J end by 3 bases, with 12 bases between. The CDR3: CASSEAETPNQPQHF. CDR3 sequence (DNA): TGTGCCAGCAGTGAGGCGGAGACTCCCAATCAGCCCCAGCATTTT.

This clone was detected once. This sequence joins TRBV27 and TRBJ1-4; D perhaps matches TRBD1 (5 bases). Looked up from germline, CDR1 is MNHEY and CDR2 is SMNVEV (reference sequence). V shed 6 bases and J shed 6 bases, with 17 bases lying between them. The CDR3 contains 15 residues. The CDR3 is CASRDIQGAHEKLFF. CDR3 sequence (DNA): TGTGCCAGCAGGGACATTCAGGGTGCCCATGAAAAACTGTTTTTT.

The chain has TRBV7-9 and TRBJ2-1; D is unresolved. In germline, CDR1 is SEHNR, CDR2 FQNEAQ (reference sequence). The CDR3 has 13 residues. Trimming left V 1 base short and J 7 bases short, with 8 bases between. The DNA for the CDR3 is TGTGCCAGCAGCTTAGGGGCAGAGAATGAGCAGTTCTTC. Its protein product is CASSLGAENEQFF.

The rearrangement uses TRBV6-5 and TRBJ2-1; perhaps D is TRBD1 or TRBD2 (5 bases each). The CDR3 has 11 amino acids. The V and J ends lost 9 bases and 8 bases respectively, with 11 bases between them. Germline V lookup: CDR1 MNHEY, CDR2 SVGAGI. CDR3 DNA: TGTGCCAGTGCTTGGGGACATGAGCAGTTCTTC. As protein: CASAWGHEQFF.

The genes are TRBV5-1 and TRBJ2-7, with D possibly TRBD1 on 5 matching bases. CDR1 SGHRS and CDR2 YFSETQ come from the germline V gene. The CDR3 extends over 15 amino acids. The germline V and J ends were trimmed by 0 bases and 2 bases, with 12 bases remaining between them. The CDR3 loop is CASSLEGAVTYEQYF. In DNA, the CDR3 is TGCGCCAGCAGCTTGGAAGGGGCGGTCACCTACGAGCAGTACTTC.

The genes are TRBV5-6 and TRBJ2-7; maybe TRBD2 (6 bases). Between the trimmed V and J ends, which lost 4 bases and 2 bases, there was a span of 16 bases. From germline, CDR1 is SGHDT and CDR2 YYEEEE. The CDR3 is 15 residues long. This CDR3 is CASSPTVSGTYEQYF. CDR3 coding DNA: TGTGCCAGCAGCCCTACGGTTAGCGGTACCTACGAGCAGTACTTC. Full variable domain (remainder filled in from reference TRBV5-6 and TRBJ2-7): DAGVTQSPTHLIKTRGQQVTLRCSPKSGHDTVSWYQQALGQGPQFIFQYYEEEERQRGNFPDRFSGHQFPNYSSELNVNALLLGDSALYLCASSPTVSGTYEQYFGPGTRLTVT.

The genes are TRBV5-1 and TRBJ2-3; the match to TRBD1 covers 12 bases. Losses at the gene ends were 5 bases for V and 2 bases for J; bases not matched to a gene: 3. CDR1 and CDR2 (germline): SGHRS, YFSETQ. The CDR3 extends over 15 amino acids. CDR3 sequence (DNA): TGCGCCAGCAGGGGGACAGGGGGCTACACAGATACGCAGTATTTT. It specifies CASRGTGGYTDTQYF.

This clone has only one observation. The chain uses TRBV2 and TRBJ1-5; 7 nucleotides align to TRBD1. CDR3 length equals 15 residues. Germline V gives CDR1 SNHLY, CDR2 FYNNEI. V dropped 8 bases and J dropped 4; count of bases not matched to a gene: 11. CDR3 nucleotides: TGTGCCAGCGACTTGGGACAGAGTGAAAATCAGCCCCAGCATTTT. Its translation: CASDLGQSENQPQHF.

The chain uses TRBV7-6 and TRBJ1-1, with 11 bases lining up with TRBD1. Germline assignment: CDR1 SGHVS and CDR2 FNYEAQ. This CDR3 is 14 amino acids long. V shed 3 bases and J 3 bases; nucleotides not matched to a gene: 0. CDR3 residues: CASSLGQGDTEAFF. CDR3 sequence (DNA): TGTGCCAGCAGCTTGGGACAGGGGGACACTGAAGCTTTCTTT. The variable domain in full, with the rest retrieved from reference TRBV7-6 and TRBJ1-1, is GAGVSQSPRYKVTKRGQDVALRCDPISGHVSLYWYRQALGQGPEFLTYFNYEAQQDKSGLPNDRFSAERPEGSISTLTIQRTEQRDSAMYRCASSLGQGDTEAFFGQGTRLTVV.

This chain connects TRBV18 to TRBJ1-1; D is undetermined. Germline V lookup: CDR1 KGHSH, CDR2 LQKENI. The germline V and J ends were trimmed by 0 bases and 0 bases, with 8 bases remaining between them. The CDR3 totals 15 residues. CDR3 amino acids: CASSPPVGMNTEAFF. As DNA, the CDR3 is TGTGCCAGCTCACCACCGGTAGGAATGAACACTGAAGCTTTCTTT. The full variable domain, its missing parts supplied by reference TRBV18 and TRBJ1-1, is NAGVMQNPRHLVRRRGQEARLRCSPMKGHSHVYWYRQLPEEGLKFMVYLQKENIIDESGMPKERFSAEFPKEGPSILRIQQVVRGDSAAYFCASSPPVGMNTEAFFGQGTRLTVV.

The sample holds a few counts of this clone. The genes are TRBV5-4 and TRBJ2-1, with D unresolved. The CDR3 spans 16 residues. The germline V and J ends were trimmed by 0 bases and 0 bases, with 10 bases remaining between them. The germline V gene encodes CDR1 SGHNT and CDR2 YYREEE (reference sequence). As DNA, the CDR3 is TGTGCCAGCAGCTTGGATCTCCTGAGCTCCTACAATGAGCAGTTCTTC. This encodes CASSLDLLSSYNEQFF.

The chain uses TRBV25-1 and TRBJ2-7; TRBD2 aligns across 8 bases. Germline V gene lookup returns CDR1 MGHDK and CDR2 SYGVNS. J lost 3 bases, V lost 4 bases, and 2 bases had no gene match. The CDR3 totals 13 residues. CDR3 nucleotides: TGTGCCAGCAGTGGTAGCGGGGACTACGAGCAGTACTTC. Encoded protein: CASSGSGDYEQYF.

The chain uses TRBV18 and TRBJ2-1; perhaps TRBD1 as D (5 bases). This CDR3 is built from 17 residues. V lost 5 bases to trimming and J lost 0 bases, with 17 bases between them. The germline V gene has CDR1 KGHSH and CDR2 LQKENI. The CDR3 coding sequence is TGTGCCAGCTCATTAACCCAGGGCCGGAGCTCCTACAATGAGCAGTTCTTC. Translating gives CASSLTQGRSSYNEQFF.

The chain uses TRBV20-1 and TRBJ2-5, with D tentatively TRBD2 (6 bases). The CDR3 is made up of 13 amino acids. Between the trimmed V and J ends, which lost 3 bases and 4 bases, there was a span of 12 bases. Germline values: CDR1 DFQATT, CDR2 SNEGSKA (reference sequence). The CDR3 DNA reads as TGCAGTGCTAGTGACGGGGGAGGAGAGACCCAGTACTTC. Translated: CSASDGGGETQYF.

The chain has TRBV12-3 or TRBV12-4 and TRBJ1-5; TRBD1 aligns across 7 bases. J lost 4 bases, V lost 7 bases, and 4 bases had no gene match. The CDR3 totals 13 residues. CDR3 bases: TGTGCCAGCATGGACAGGCCGAATCAGCCCCAGCATTTT. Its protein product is CASMDRPNQPQHF.

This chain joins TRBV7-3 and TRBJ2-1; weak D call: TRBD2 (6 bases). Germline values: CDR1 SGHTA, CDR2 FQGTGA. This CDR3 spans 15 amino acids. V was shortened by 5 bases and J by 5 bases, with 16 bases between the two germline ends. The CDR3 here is CASSPGVAVNNEQFF. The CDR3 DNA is TGTGCCAGCAGCCCCGGGGTAGCGGTAAACAATGAGCAGTTCTTC.

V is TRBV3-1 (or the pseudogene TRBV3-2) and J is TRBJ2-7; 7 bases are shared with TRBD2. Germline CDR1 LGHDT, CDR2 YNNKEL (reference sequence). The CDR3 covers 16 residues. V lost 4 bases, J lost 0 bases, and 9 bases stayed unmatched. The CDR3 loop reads CASSPFGGGSSYEQYF. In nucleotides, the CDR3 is TGTGCCAGCAGCCCGTTCGGAGGCGGGAGCTCCTACGAGCAGTACTTC.